Below, 32 T cell receptor beta chains from the same sample are listed, as sequenced in a study of blood T cell repertoires in COVID-19. Data came from immunoSEQ multiplex PCR; TCRdb stores just in-frame clones and leaves some out. This sample has some 270,000 clones, with roughly 89% found just once. Sequenced input: peripheral blood. The receptors stem from a man aged 45 to 65 with acute or convalescent COVID-19.

This chain connects TRBV5-1 to TRBJ2-7; maybe TRBD2 (5 bases). The ends were cut back, 5 bases at V and 0 bases at J, with 18 bases in the middle. Germline CDR1 SGHRS, CDR2 YFSETQ. The CDR3 consists of 16 residues. CDR3 bases: TGCGCCAGCAGTAAACGGGCGGGCACGAGCTCCTACGAGCAGTACTTC. Protein product: CASSKRAGTSSYEQYF.

The rearrangement links TRBV27 to TRBJ1-2, with D unclear. The germline CDR1 and CDR2 sequences are MNHEY and SMNVEV (reference sequence). The V gene lost 0 bases and the J gene lost 8 bases, with 16 bases spanning the gap. The CDR3 consists of 15 residues. CDR3 region: CASSLSSPRLWGYTF. In DNA form, the CDR3 reads TGTGCCAGCAGTTTATCGAGCCCGAGGTTGTGGGGCTACACCTTC.

The chain combines TRBV19 with TRBJ2-7; TRBD2 is a possible D gene (7 bases). CDR3 length: 16 residues. CDR1 is LNHDA and CDR2 is SQIVND in the germline V gene (reference sequence). The V end lost 3 bases, the J end lost 5 bases, and 20 bases lay between the germline ends. The CDR3 nucleotides are TGTGCCAGTAGTATCCGCCCAGAACAGGGAGGGGACGAGCAGTACTTC. This encodes CASSIRPEQGGDEQYF.

This clone occurred a few times. This chain links TRBV10-3 with TRBJ2-6; 8 nucleotides match TRBD1. The CDR3 has 15 amino acids. Germline lookup yields CDR1 ENHRY and CDR2 SYGVKD. V dropped 7 bases and J dropped 4; count of bases not matched to a gene: 6. CDR3 sequence: CAIKADRGGANVLTF. The CDR3 coding sequence is TGTGCCATCAAGGCTGACAGGGGCGGGGCCAACGTCCTGACTTTC.

Of note for this clone: Its ends do not fully match the called genes, so a read error is possible. The CDR3 nucleotides are TGTGCTAGCAGCTCAGGGGGGCCTGGGGCCAACGTCCTGACTTTC. Amino acid sequence: CASSSGGPGANVLTF. The chain carries TRBV7-7 and TRBJ2-6, with D perhaps TRBD1 (7 bases). CDR1 SSHAT and CDR2 FNYEAQ come from the germline V gene (reference sequence). The CDR3 length is 15 residues.

The chain links TRBV9 to TRBJ2-3; 9 nucleotides agree with TRBD2. The CDR3 is 16 residues long. Trimming removed 0 bases from V and 1 base from J; junction bases left unmatched: 3. Germline V CDR1 and CDR2: SGDLS, YYNGEE. The CDR3 bases are TGTGCCAGCAGCGTAGATCCTAGCGGGGGCACAGATACGCAGTATTTT. It is translated as CASSVDPSGGTDTQYF.

The table lists this clone with a count of one. The chain couples TRBV6-5 to TRBJ1-1, with D perhaps TRBD1 (6 bases). Deletions cut 6 bases from V and 8 bases from J, with 13 bases between. CDR1 and CDR2 (germline): MNHEY, SVGAGI. CDR3 length: 12 amino acids. The CDR3 region has the DNA TGTGCCAGCAGCTCTCCAGGGGAGGAAGCTTTCTTT. Translated, it gives CASSSPGEEAFF.

The CDR3 reads CASRVGQSRNQPQHF. The CDR3 DNA sequence: TGTGCCAGCAGGGTGGGGCAGTCTAGGAATCAGCCCCAGCATTTT. The chain links TRBV2 to TRBJ1-5; TRBD1 might be the D (5 bases). The CDR3 spans 15 residues. Deletions cut 6 bases from V and 4 bases from J, with 16 bases between. Germline lookup yields CDR1 SNHLY and CDR2 FYNNEI.

The chain links TRBV7-3 to TRBJ2-3, with a tentative D call TRBD1 (6 bases). Germline V CDR1 and CDR2: SGHTA, FQGTGA. CDR3 length: 13 amino acids. The V end was cut by 4 bases, the J end by 8 bases, with 13 bases between. The CDR3 region has the DNA TGTGCCAGCAGCTCCCTTTTAGGGGGTACGCAGTATTTT. Its protein is CASSSLLGGTQYF.

The chain uses TRBV9 and TRBJ1-3, with a weak D call TRBD1 (5 bases). Per germline, CDR1 SGDLS and CDR2 YYNGEE. V dropped 2 bases and J dropped 0 bases, with 18 bases sitting between them. The CDR3 has 18 amino acids. The CDR3 coding sequence is TGTGCCAGCAGCGTTTTGTATGACAGAAACTCCTCTGGAAACACCATATATTTT. Translation: CASSVLYDRNSSGNTIYF.

The chain recombines TRBV20-1 with TRBJ2-5; TRBD2 matches 12 bases. The V segment lost 3 bases and the J segment 7 bases; nucleotides outside the gene matches: 6. The CDR3 spans 14 residues. CDR1 DFQATT and CDR2 SNEGSKA come from the germline V gene (reference sequence). For the CDR3, the DNA is TGCAGTGCTAGTGAGGCTAGCGGGGGGGGGACCCAGTACTTC. It is translated as CSASEASGGGTQYF.

The chain combines TRBV6-4 with TRBJ2-7; D possibly corresponds to TRBD1 (5 bases). Germline CDR1 is MRHNA and CDR2 is SNTAGT. There are 17 residues in the CDR3. V dropped 7 bases and J dropped 0 bases, with 22 bases sitting between them. In DNA, the CDR3 is TGTGCCAGCAATGTCCCACAGGCATACAACTTCTCCTACGAGCAGTACTTC. Encoded protein: CASNVPQAYNFSYEQYF.

This clone was seen once. This chain joins TRBV5-1 and TRBJ1-1; no reliable D call. Germline assignment: CDR1 SGHRS and CDR2 YFSETQ. Deletions cut 0 bases from V and 6 bases from J, with 12 bases between. The length of the CDR3 is 14 residues. CDR3 amino acids: CASSLALGSAEAFF. For the CDR3, the DNA is TGCGCCAGCAGCTTGGCTTTGGGCAGTGCTGAAGCTTTCTTT.

The count of this clone is one. V and J are TRBV2 and TRBJ2-1, with TRBD1 matching over 7 bases. Trimming took 5 bases from V and 5 from J; bases not matched to a gene: 3. Per germline, CDR1 SNHLY and CDR2 FYNNEI. CDR3 size: 13 residues. CDR3 sequence reads: CASSSQGNNEQFF. CDR3 sequence (DNA): TGTGCCAGCAGTTCACAGGGGAACAATGAGCAGTTCTTC.

The rearrangement joins TRBV6-5 to TRBJ1-1; no clear D. The CDR3 consists of 15 residues. Deletions cut 2 bases from V and 0 bases from J, with 10 bases between. Per the germline V gene, CDR1 is MNHEY and CDR2 is SVGAGI. This chain's CDR3 is CASSYGGYMNTEAFF. The CDR3 DNA sequence: TGTGCCAGCAGTTACGGAGGGTACATGAACACTGAAGCTTTCTTT.

The rearrangement uses TRBV2 and TRBJ2-5; D may be TRBD1 (5 bases). Germline V gives CDR1 SNHLY, CDR2 FYNNEI. There are 15 residues in the CDR3. V lost 6 bases, J lost 2 bases, and 16 bases lay in between. CDR3 in DNA: TGTGCCAGCAGCCCTGGACAAGGGTTTCAAGAGACCCAGTACTTC. Translating it yields CASSPGQGFQETQYF.

The CDR3 sequence: CASRPRGRETQYF. Here the CDR3 DNA reads TGTGCCAGCAGACCCAGGGGGCGAGAGACCCAGTACTTC. The J gene is TRBJ2-5, the V gene TRBV3-1 (or the pseudogene TRBV3-2); 8 bases agree with TRBD1. Trimming took 6 bases from V and 4 from J; bases not matched to a gene: 4. Germline V gene lookup returns CDR1 LGHDT and CDR2 YNNKEL (reference sequence). The CDR3 is 13 amino acids.

The chain links TRBV5-1 to TRBJ1-2; possibly TRBD1 for D (5 bases). V lost 2 bases and J lost 4, with 6 bases in between. Germline V lookup: CDR1 SGHRS, CDR2 YFSETQ. This CDR3 comprises 12 residues. CDR3 nucleotides: TGCGCCAGCAGCTTAAGGGGCTATGGCTACACCTTC. Translating gives CASSLRGYGYTF.

The chain uses TRBV7-3 and TRBJ2-2, with a tentative D call TRBD1 (6 bases). CDR1 and CDR2 from the germline V gene are SGHTA and FQGTGA. The CDR3 runs to 14 residues. Trimming took 5 bases from V and 4 from J, leaving 11 bases between them. CDR3 residues: CASSITGSTGELFF. The CDR3 nucleotides read TGTGCCAGCAGCATCACAGGGAGCACCGGGGAGCTGTTTTTT.

V and J are TRBV2 and TRBJ1-6, with D maybe TRBD1 (6 bases). CDR3 length equals 15 residues. V was shortened by 4 bases and J by 8 bases, with 15 bases between the two germline ends. The V gene's germline CDR1 is SNHLY and CDR2 FYNNEI. The CDR3 loop reads CASSVFQGMDSPLHF. In DNA, the CDR3 is TGTGCCAGCAGTGTCTTTCAGGGGATGGATTCACCCCTCCACTTT.

This chain connects TRBV5-6 to TRBJ2-7; 12 bases align to TRBD1. The V gene's germline CDR1 is SGHDT and CDR2 YYEEEE. V lost 5 bases, J lost 2 bases, and 5 bases stayed unmatched. This CDR3 region has 15 residues. The CDR3 spells CASRPRDRGPYEQYF. The CDR3 region has the DNA TGTGCCAGCAGACCCCGGGACAGGGGGCCCTACGAGCAGTACTTC. Drawing the rest from reference TRBV5-6 and TRBJ2-7, the complete variable domain is DAGVTQSPTHLIKTRGQQVTLRCSPKSGHDTVSWYQQALGQGPQFIFQYYEEEERQRGNFPDRFSGHQFPNYSSELNVNALLLGDSALYLCASRPRDRGPYEQYFGPGTRLTVT.

This rearrangement joins TRBV10-3 to TRBJ1-1, with TRBD1 matching over 7 bases. Germline V gene sequence: CDR1 ENHRY, CDR2 SYGVKD. This CDR3 region has 15 residues. Unmatched junction bases numbered 7, after V lost 3 bases and J lost 3 bases. This chain's CDR3 is CAISERQGGDTEAFF. The CDR3 DNA sequence: TGTGCCATCAGTGAACGACAGGGCGGAGACACTGAAGCTTTCTTT.

This clone has at least ten counts. The CDR3 loop reads CASSLVGSPYEQYF. The CDR3 DNA reads as TGTGCCAGCAGCTTAGTCGGTTCCCCCTACGAGCAGTACTTC. V is TRBV11-1 and J is TRBJ2-7; no firm D call. Germline V gene data show CDR1 as SGHAT and CDR2 as FQDESV (reference sequence). The CDR3 is made up of 14 amino acids. The germline V and J ends were trimmed by 1 base and 2 bases, with 9 bases remaining between them.

The genes are TRBV18 and TRBJ2-1; D is unresolved. Germline V gene data show CDR1 as KGHSH and CDR2 as LQKENI. The CDR3 length is 14 residues. V shed 0 bases and J shed 6 bases, with 9 bases lying between them. CDR3 DNA: TGTGCCAGCTCACCACCTGTATCAGGCAATGAGCAGTTCTTC. Residues: CASSPPVSGNEQFF.

This chain connects TRBV9 to TRBJ1-2; D perhaps matches TRBD1 (5 bases). Germline CDR1 reads SGDLS; CDR2 reads YYNGEE. V was trimmed by 3 bases and J by 4 bases, leaving 16 bases between them. The CDR3 totals 15 residues. The CDR3 spells CASSASGGVGYGYTF. The CDR3 coding sequence is TGTGCCAGCAGCGCGTCCGGGGGAGTTGGCTATGGCTACACCTTC.

V usage is TRBV9 and J usage is TRBJ1-1; no clear D. V lost 0 bases to trimming and J lost 0 bases, with 6 bases between them. The CDR3 length is 14 residues. Germline V lookup: CDR1 SGDLS, CDR2 YYNGEE. The CDR3 DNA reads TGTGCCAGCAGCGTAGCTCCGTTGAACACTGAAGCTTTCTTT. Translating it yields CASSVAPLNTEAFF.

CDR3 sequence reads: CASSLGGDLDEQFF. The CDR3 bases are TGTGCCAGCAGCTTGGGGGGGGACTTGGATGAGCAGTTCTTC. V and J are TRBV11-3 and TRBJ2-1, with TRBD2 matching over 7 bases. The V gene end was trimmed by 3 bases and the J gene end by 8 bases; junction bases not matched to a gene: 7. This CDR3 has 14 amino acids. From germline, CDR1 is SGHNT and CDR2 YENEEA.

The chain is built from TRBV19 and TRBJ1-1; 7 bases agree with TRBD1. The CDR3 totals 16 residues. The germline gives CDR1 LNHDA, CDR2 SQIVND (reference sequence). V lost 10 bases and J lost 4; bases outside the gene matches: 18. The CDR3 loop is CATQVRGLAVGTEAFF. The CDR3 coding sequence is TGTGCCACCCAAGTAAGGGGGCTCGCGGTAGGCACTGAAGCTTTCTTT.

The V and J genes are TRBV10-3 and TRBJ1-2, with TRBD1 as a possible D gene (5 bases). Trimming removed 0 bases at V and 9 bases at J, with 8 bases between. The CDR3 is made up of 12 amino acids. Germline values: CDR1 ENHRY, CDR2 SYGVKD. Here the CDR3 reads CAISESDRRYTF. CDR3 nucleotide sequence: TGTGCCATCAGTGAGTCCGACAGACGCTACACCTTC.

This clone showed up just once. The chain recombines TRBV9 with TRBJ2-5; weak D call: TRBD1 (5 bases). Germline-derived CDR1 and CDR2 are SGDLS and YYNGEE. There are 13 residues in the CDR3. Deletions cut 5 bases from V and 2 bases from J, with 10 bases between. The CDR3 reads CASSRTPQETQYF. The CDR3 DNA follows: TGTGCCAGCAGTCGGACACCTCAAGAGACCCAGTACTTC.

The chain recombines TRBV7-3 with TRBJ2-1; 9 bases align to TRBD2. CDR3 length: 15 residues. CDR1 and CDR2 from the germline V gene are SGHTA and FQGTGA. Trimming removed 3 bases from V and 3 bases from J; junction bases left unmatched: 3. The CDR3 coding sequence is TGTGCCAGCAGCTTTAGCGGGGGATACTACAATGAGCAGTTCTTC. This codes for CASSFSGGYYNEQFF.

V usage is TRBV7-9 and J usage is TRBJ2-7; perhaps TRBD1 as D (6 bases). V gave up 4 bases and J gave up 7 bases, with 14 bases separating them. From germline, CDR1 is SEHNR and CDR2 FQNEAQ (reference sequence). The CDR3 is 13 amino acids. CDR3 protein: CASSSLGGTEQYF. The CDR3 nucleotides are TGTGCCAGCAGCTCACTAGGGGGTACGGAGCAGTACTTC.